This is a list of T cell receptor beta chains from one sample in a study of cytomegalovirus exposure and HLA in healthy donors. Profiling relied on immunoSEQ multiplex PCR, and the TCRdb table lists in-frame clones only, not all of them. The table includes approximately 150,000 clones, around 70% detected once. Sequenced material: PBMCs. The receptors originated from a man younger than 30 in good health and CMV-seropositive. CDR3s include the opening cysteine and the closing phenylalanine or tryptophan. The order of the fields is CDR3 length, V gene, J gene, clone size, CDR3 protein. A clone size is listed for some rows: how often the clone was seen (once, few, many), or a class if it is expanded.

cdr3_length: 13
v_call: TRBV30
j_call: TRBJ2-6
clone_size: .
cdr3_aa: CAWTRAGANVLTF

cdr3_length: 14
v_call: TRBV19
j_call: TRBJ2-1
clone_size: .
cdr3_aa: CASSIDSGVNEQFF

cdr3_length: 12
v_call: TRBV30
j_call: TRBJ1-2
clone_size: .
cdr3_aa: CAWSVSYYGYTF

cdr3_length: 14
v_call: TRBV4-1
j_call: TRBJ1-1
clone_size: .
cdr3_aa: CASSRDIKNTEAFF

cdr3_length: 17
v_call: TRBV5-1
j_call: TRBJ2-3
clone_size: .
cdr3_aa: CASSGGLLDRSTDTQYF

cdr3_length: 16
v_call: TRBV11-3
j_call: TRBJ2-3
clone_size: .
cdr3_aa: CASSVETSPGEDTQYF

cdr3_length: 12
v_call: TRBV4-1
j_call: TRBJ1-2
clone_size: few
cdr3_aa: CASSSQNYGYTF

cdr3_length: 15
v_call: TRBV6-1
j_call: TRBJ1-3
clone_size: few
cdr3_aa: CASSWGQGNGNTIYF

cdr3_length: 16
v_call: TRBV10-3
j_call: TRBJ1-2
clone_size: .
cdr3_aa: CAISEKGDRSNYGYTF

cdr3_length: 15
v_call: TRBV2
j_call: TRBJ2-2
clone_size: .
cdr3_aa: CASSTGTGVTGELFF

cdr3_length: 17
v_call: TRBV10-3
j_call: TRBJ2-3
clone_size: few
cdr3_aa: CAISESGRLVSTDTQYF

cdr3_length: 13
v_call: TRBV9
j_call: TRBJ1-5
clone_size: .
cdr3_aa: CASSVTGDQPQHF